The 29 T cell receptor beta chains below were found in one sample sequenced in a study of shared clonotypes between healthy human individuals. The table came from immunoSEQ multiplex PCR; TCRdb's copy has only in-frame clones and leaves some out. This table has some 530,000 clones, 81% appearing once. Sequenced material: PBMCs. The receptors stem from a woman aged 40 to 55 in good health. Some clones in this sample may be carry-over from other donors' samples.

The J gene is TRBJ2-7, the V gene TRBV4-2; TRBD2 aligns across 7 bases. This CDR3 spans 11 amino acids. Germline V gene data show CDR1 as LGHNA and CDR2 as YNFKEQ. V lost 6 bases and J lost 4; bases outside the gene matches: 0. CDR3 bases: TGTGCCAGCAGTAGCGGGTACGAGCAGTACTTC. This gives the protein CASSSGYEQYF.

The CDR3 is CASSPTGDNSYNEQFF. The CDR3 nucleotides are TGCGCCAGCAGCCCGACAGGAGACAACTCCTACAATGAGCAGTTCTTC. This sequence joins TRBV5-1 and TRBJ2-1, with a tentative D call TRBD1 (6 bases). V was trimmed by 4 bases and J by 0 bases, leaving 14 bases between them. The CDR3 has 16 amino acids. CDR1 is SGHRS, CDR2 YFSETQ, per germline. Supplemented by reference TRBV5-1 and TRBJ2-1, the full variable domain reads KAGVTQTPRYLIKTRGQQVTLSCSPISGHRSVSWYQQTPGQGLQFLFEYFSETQRNKGNFPGRFSGRQFSNSRSEMNVSTLELGDSALYLCASSPTGDNSYNEQFFGPGTRLTVL.

This chain joins TRBV7-8 and TRBJ1-1; D possibly corresponds to TRBD1 (5 bases). Germline values: CDR1 SGHVS, CDR2 FQNEAQ. This CDR3 is built from 15 residues. Between the trimmed V and J ends, which lost 8 bases and 2 bases, there was a span of 18 bases. The CDR3 coding sequence is TGTGCCAGCCGCAACGTGGGGCAGGGAAACACTGAAGCTTTCTTT. This gives the protein CASRNVGQGNTEAFF.

Notes on this clone: A far larger clone differs by one base, so this is likely a read error. This same CDR3 is encoded by further DNA sequences in the sample. This CDR3 is CASSVVIPGVQETQYF. The DNA of the CDR3 is TGTGCCAGCAGCGTAGTAATTCCGGGAGTCCAAGAGACCCAGTACTTC. This rearrangement joins TRBV9 to TRBJ2-5, with D tentatively TRBD2 (6 bases). The CDR3 has 16 residues. Germline V gives CDR1 SGDLS, CDR2 YYNGEE. V was trimmed by 0 bases and J by 1 base, leaving 13 bases between them. Full variable domain (remainder filled in from reference TRBV9 and TRBJ2-5): DSGVTQTPKHLITATGQRVTLRCSPRSGDLSVYWYQQSLDQGLQFLIQYYNGEERAKGNILERFSAQQFPDLHSELNLSSLELGDSALYFCASSVVIPGVQETQYFGPGTRLLVL.

A note on this clone: This clone may be a read error of a much larger clone one base away. The chain couples TRBV9 to TRBJ2-1, with D hard to call. CDR3 length equals 15 residues. Germline CDR1 reads SGDLS; CDR2 reads YYNGEE. V was pared by 2 bases and J by 2 bases, with 11 bases between. The CDR3 protein is CASSVEWVPYNEQFF. The DNA of the CDR3 is TGTGCCAGCAGCGTCGAGTGGGTGCCCTACAATGAGCAGTTCTTC.

V gene TRBV5-6 combines with J gene TRBJ1-2; TRBD1 agrees at 12 bases. V trimming: 4 bases; J trimming: 6 bases; junction bases outside the gene matches: 7. The CDR3 is made up of 15 amino acids. The germline V gene has CDR1 SGHDT and CDR2 YYEEEE. The CDR3 reads CASSQPGQGAHGYTF. In nucleotides, the CDR3 is TGTGCCAGCAGCCAACCGGGACAGGGGGCACATGGCTACACCTTC.

The V and J genes are TRBV18 and TRBJ1-1, with unresolved D. Germline values: CDR1 KGHSH, CDR2 LQKENI. CDR3 length: 15 residues. Trimming removed 2 bases at V and 4 bases at J, with 14 bases between. CDR3 DNA: TGTGCCAGCTCACCATCGATGGCAGGCCCCACTGAAGCTTTCTTT. Translated, it gives CASSPSMAGPTEAFF. The whole variable domain, filled in from reference TRBV18 and TRBJ1-1, reads NAGVMQNPRHLVRRRGQEARLRCSPMKGHSHVYWYRQLPEEGLKFMVYLQKENIIDESGMPKERFSAEFPKEGPSILRIQQVVRGDSAAYFCASSPSMAGPTEAFFGQGTRLTVV.

The J gene is TRBJ2-5, the V gene TRBV7-7; TRBD1 aligns across 10 bases. The CDR3 is made up of 14 amino acids. CDR1 and CDR2 from the germline V gene are SSHAT and FNYEAQ (reference sequence). The J segment lost 5 bases and the V segment lost 5 bases, leaving 5 bases of the junction unmatched. The CDR3 sequence: CASSKDRGLETQYF. Written as DNA, the CDR3 is TGTGCCAGCAGCAAGGACAGGGGGTTGGAGACCCAGTACTTC.

This chain's CDR3 is CASSLGGQGAGGYTF. DNA of the CDR3: TGTGCCAGCAGCTTAGGGGGACAGGGTGCGGGTGGCTACACCTTC. The genes are TRBV7-6 and TRBJ1-2; 9 positions agree with TRBD1. Per the germline V gene, CDR1 is SGHVS and CDR2 is FNYEAQ. V gave up 1 base and J gave up 7 bases; unmatched junction bases: 7. The CDR3 has 15 amino acids.

The chain links TRBV10-2 to TRBJ2-7, with unresolved D. Trimming removed 4 bases at V and 5 bases at J, with 9 bases between. Germline V gene data show CDR1 as WSHSY and CDR2 as SAAADI. CDR3 length equals 12 residues. CDR3 amino acids: CASSAAGNEQYF. CDR3 DNA sequence: TGCGCCAGCAGTGCAGCAGGCAACGAGCAGTACTTC.

As DNA, the CDR3 is TGTGCCAGCAGTTCTCGGACTAGCGGGAGGGCGTACGAGCAGTACTTC. Residues: CASSSRTSGRAYEQYF. The chain recombines TRBV28 with TRBJ2-7, with 15 bases fitting TRBD2. V shed 4 bases and J 4 bases; nucleotides not matched to a gene: 5. Germline-derived CDR1 and CDR2 are MDHEN and SYDVKM. This CDR3 has 16 residues.

Turning to this clone: A far bigger clonotype differs at one base, so this is likely a read error. Additional DNA sequences in this sample encode the identical CDR3. The chain links TRBV6-5 to TRBJ1-2; tentative D call: TRBD1 (6 bases). The CDR3 covers 14 residues. CDR1 and CDR2 (germline): MNHEY, SVGAGI. The CDR3 protein is CASSYSSGVRGYTF. For the CDR3, the DNA is TGTGCCAGCAGTTACTCATCAGGGGTACGTGGCTACACATTC.

In the case of this clone: This likely traces to a read error, being one base from a far larger clone. Other nucleotide sequences from this sample produce the same CDR3. The chain employs TRBV2 and TRBJ2-2, with 11 bases that match TRBD1. Germline V gives CDR1 SNHLY, CDR2 FYNNEI. The CDR3 extends over 16 amino acids. The CDR3 nucleotides read TGTGCCAGCAGTTGGACAGGGGGCGCAGGCACCGGTGAGCTGTTTTTT. Translating gives CASSWTGGAGTGELFF. The full variable domain, completed using reference TRBV2 and TRBJ2-2, is EPEVTQTPSHQVTQMGQEVILRCVPISNHLYFYWYRQILGQKVEFLVSFYNNEISEKSEIFDDQFSVERPDGSNFTLKIRSTKLEDSAMYFCASSWTGGAGTGELFFGEGSRLTVL.

V and J are TRBV28 and TRBJ1-1, with 10 positions matching TRBD1. From germline, CDR1 is MDHEN and CDR2 SYDVKM. V shed 4 bases and J 1 base; nucleotides not matched to a gene: 6. This CDR3 spans 16 amino acids. The CDR3 here is CASSSPGQGGNTEAFF. The CDR3 coding sequence is TGTGCCAGCAGTTCTCCCGGACAGGGGGGGAACACTGAAGCTTTCTTT.

Of note for this clone: A read error is the likely source, as a far larger clone sits one nucleotide away. V usage is TRBV30 and J usage is TRBJ2-7; D unclear. V lost 0 bases and J 0 bases, leaving 9 bases between the germline ends. This CDR3 region has 14 residues. Germline loops: CDR1 GTSNPN, CDR2 SVGIG (reference sequence). CDR3 in amino acids: CAWSVLKGSYEQYF. CDR3 nucleotides: TGTGCCTGGAGTGTACTCAAGGGCTCCTACGAGCAGTACTTC.

In regard to this clone: Since a far larger clone is one base different, this is likely a read error. This specimen includes other DNA sequences encoding the same CDR3. The DNA of the CDR3 is TGTGCCAGCAGCCCCAGGGGCACAGATACGCAGTATTTT. As protein: CASSPRGTDTQYF. The V and J genes are TRBV7-3 and TRBJ2-3, with D possibly being TRBD1 (5 bases). The CDR3 has 13 amino acids. Germline V gene data show CDR1 as SGHTA and CDR2 as FQGTGA. V was shortened by 5 bases and J by 1 base, with 7 bases between the two germline ends.

V and J are TRBV15 and TRBJ2-7, with TRBD1 matching 7 bases. With 5 bases clipped from V and 0 bases from J, the junction kept 4 bases outside the gene matches. Germline CDR1 reads LNHNV; CDR2 reads YYDKDF (reference sequence). The CDR3 consists of 14 residues. CDR3 region: CATSPGDSSYEQYF. In nucleotides, the CDR3 is TGTGCCACCAGCCCTGGGGACAGCTCCTACGAGCAGTACTTC.

The gene calls are TRBV18 and TRBJ2-1; 10 bases map to TRBD1. The CDR3 loop spans 14 amino acids. The germline V gene has CDR1 KGHSH and CDR2 LQKENI. With 4 bases clipped from V and 8 bases from J, the junction kept 5 bases outside the gene matches. CDR3 sequence reads: CASSLTTGGDEQFF. For the CDR3, the DNA is TGTGCCAGCTCACTTACGACAGGGGGCGATGAGCAGTTCTTC.

As concerns this clone: With only one base between it and a far larger clone, this is likely a read error. The V and J genes are TRBV28 and TRBJ2-5; weak D call: TRBD2 (5 bases). The CDR3 length is 14 residues. Germline V gene sequence: CDR1 MDHEN, CDR2 SYDVKM. Trimming pared 7 bases from V and 2 bases from J, leaving 14 bases between. CDR3 sequence reads: CASTPAVGQETQYF. The DNA for the CDR3 is TGTGCCAGCACGCCAGCGGTAGGACAAGAGACCCAGTACTTC.

The chain has TRBV28 and TRBJ1-1; 8 bases match TRBD1. Germline V gene data show CDR1 as MDHEN and CDR2 as SYDVKM. This CDR3 comprises 14 residues. V lost 5 bases and J lost 4; bases outside the gene matches: 6. The CDR3 nucleotides read TGTGCCAGCAGTGTGACAGGGGAGGGCACTGAAGCTTTCTTT. Translation gives CASSVTGEGTEAFF.

About this clone itself: It differs at one base from a far larger clone, so likely a read error. The chain links TRBV5-1 to TRBJ2-1; 8 bases fit TRBD2. The CDR3 is 15 amino acids. The germline V gene encodes CDR1 SGHRS and CDR2 YFSETQ. V was clipped by 6 bases and J by 1 base; unmatched bases: 6. The CDR3 loop reads CASNREGGSYNEQFF. As DNA, the CDR3 is TGCGCCAGCAATCGGGAGGGAGGATCCTACAATGAGCAGTTCTTC.

As regards this clone: This is likely an artifact of a read error, given a far larger clone one base away. This chain joins TRBV4-2 and TRBJ2-7; a possible D gene is TRBD1 (6 bases). The CDR3 has 15 amino acids. CDR1 and CDR2 (germline): LGHNA, YNFKEQ. The CDR3 sequence is CASSQLGDKTYKQYF. The CDR3 DNA reads TGTGCCAGCAGCCAGTTGGGGGACAAGACCTACAAGCAGTACTTC.

The rearrangement links TRBV6-5 to TRBJ2-7; 7 bases match TRBD2. CDR1 is MNHEY, CDR2 SVGAGI, per germline. The CDR3 is made up of 13 amino acids. J was trimmed by 4 bases and V by 7 bases; bases with no gene match: 7. CDR3 sequence reads: CASTPSGGYEQYF. The DNA of the CDR3 is TGTGCCAGCACTCCTAGCGGAGGTTACGAGCAGTACTTC.

The CDR3 here is CASSQDRAGIGNTIYF. CDR3 in DNA: TGCGCCAGCAGCCAAGATAGGGCCGGAATTGGAAACACCATATATTTT. V and J are TRBV4-3 and TRBJ1-3; D is uncertain. The CDR3 spans 16 residues. The germline V gene has CDR1 LGHNA and CDR2 YSLEER. The V gene lost 0 bases and the J gene lost 3 bases, with 12 bases spanning the gap.

The chain links TRBV27 to TRBJ2-1, with a weak D call TRBD2 (5 bases). V was cut by 2 bases and J by 4 bases, with 6 bases left in between. CDR3 length: 13 amino acids. Germline assignment: CDR1 MNHEY and CDR2 SMNVEV (reference sequence). CDR3 in amino acids: CASSLTGYNEQFF. CDR3 DNA sequence: TGTGCCAGCAGTTTAACGGGGTACAATGAGCAGTTCTTC.

The chain links TRBV4-2 to TRBJ2-5, with TRBD2 identical over 7 bases. This CDR3 has 16 residues. Germline CDR1 LGHNA, CDR2 YNFKEQ. Trimming at V came to 0 bases and at J to 2 bases, leaving 6 bases not matched to a gene. The CDR3 reads CASSQEGLPGQETQYF. The CDR3 coding sequence is TGTGCCAGCAGCCAAGAGGGACTACCGGGACAAGAGACCCAGTACTTC.

The chain couples TRBV5-1 to TRBJ2-2; D not certain. V shed 5 bases and J shed 3 bases, with 8 bases lying between them. This CDR3 spans 13 amino acids. Germline CDR1 SGHRS, CDR2 YFSETQ. The CDR3: CASRPQDTGELFF. In nucleotides, the CDR3 is TGCGCCAGCAGGCCCCAGGACACCGGGGAGCTGTTTTTT.

J is TRBJ2-1 and V is TRBV19, with 8 bases aligning to TRBD1. Germline V gives CDR1 LNHDA, CDR2 SQIVND (reference sequence). The CDR3 has 16 residues. J was trimmed by 1 base and V by 5 bases; bases with no gene match: 7. The CDR3 DNA is TGTGCCAGTAGTTCCCGGACAGGGCAGTCCTACAATGAGCAGTTCTTC. Its protein is CASSSRTGQSYNEQFF.

The chain combines TRBV30 with TRBJ2-1, with D possibly matching TRBD1 (6 bases). Trimming stripped 0 bases from V and 9 bases from J, with 18 bases between. The CDR3 covers 15 residues. Germline V CDR1 and CDR2: GTSNPN, SVGIG (reference sequence). In nucleotides, the CDR3 is TGTGCCTGGAGTGTAAGTTCGCCCAGGGACACTGAGCAGTTCTTC. This sequence encodes CAWSVSSPRDTEQFF.